Following are 8 T cell receptor beta chains from one sample sequenced in a study of blood T cell repertoires in COVID-19. Sequencing used immunoSEQ multiplex PCR; TCRdb keeps in-frame clones, though not all of them. In the table there are fewer than 200,000 clones, about 88% of which are singletons. Input material: peripheral blood. These receptor sequences come from a man aged 35-49 years with acute or convalescent COVID-19.

The V and J genes are TRBV10-3 and TRBJ2-7; D uncertain. The CDR3 has 14 amino acids. V lost 0 bases and J lost 5, with 11 bases in between. CDR1 is ENHRY and CDR2 is SYGVKD in the germline V gene. Here the CDR3 reads CAISESAQLDEQYF. CDR3 DNA: TGTGCCATCAGTGAGTCGGCACAGCTTGACGAGCAGTACTTC.

V usage is TRBV10-2 and J usage is TRBJ2-1; possibly TRBD1 for D (5 bases). In germline, CDR1 is WSHSY, CDR2 SAAADI. The CDR3 extends over 14 amino acids. Trimming shortened V by 3 bases and J by 7 bases, and 13 bases separated the two germline ends. The CDR3: CASSERGMVNEQFF. The CDR3 DNA follows: TGCGCCAGCAGTGAAAGGGGCATGGTGAATGAGCAGTTCTTC.

The V gene is TRBV30, the J gene TRBJ1-3; tentative D call: TRBD1 (6 bases). Per the germline V gene, CDR1 is GTSNPN and CDR2 is SVGIG (reference sequence). The V and J ends lost 3 bases and 0 bases respectively, with 9 bases between them. The CDR3 consists of 14 residues. This CDR3 reads CAWSGTLSGNTIYF. The CDR3 nucleotides read TGTGCCTGGAGCGGGACACTCTCTGGAAACACCATATATTTT.

The chain joins TRBV5-4 to TRBJ1-1; 7 bases are shared with TRBD1. CDR1 SGHNT and CDR2 YYREEE come from the germline V gene (reference sequence). The CDR3 has 15 residues. J gave up 1 base and V 4 bases, and 7 bases lay outside the gene matches. The CDR3 DNA follows: TGTGCCAGCAGCAGTACAGGGGACGCGAACACTGAAGCTTTCTTT. Translated: CASSSTGDANTEAFF.

The chain links TRBV5-5 to TRBJ1-1; no reliable D call. Looked up from germline, CDR1 is SGHKS and CDR2 is YYEKEE (reference sequence). V gave up 4 bases and J gave up 6 bases, with 16 bases separating them. The CDR3 has 14 residues. The CDR3 loop reads CASSQQAGVAEAFF. As DNA, the CDR3 is TGTGCCAGCAGCCAACAAGCCGGGGTGGCTGAAGCTTTCTTT.

This clone was observed a single time. The chain employs TRBV9 and TRBJ1-4; D remains unclear. CDR3 length equals 14 residues. Trimming stripped 0 bases from V and 7 bases from J, with 10 bases between. Germline CDR1 and CDR2: SGDLS and YYNGEE. CDR3 amino acids: CASSVGGGSEKLFF. The CDR3 DNA is TGTGCCAGCAGCGTAGGGGGAGGGAGTGAAAAACTGTTTTTT.

This clone occurred once. Written as DNA, the CDR3 is TGTGCCAGCAGCTTGCGTGGGGGGGCCGGGGAGCTGTTTTTT. This codes for CASSLRGGAGELFF. The V call is TRBV5-4, the J call TRBJ2-2; 7 positions match TRBD2. CDR1 is SGHNT and CDR2 is YYREEE in the germline V gene (reference sequence). This CDR3 spans 14 amino acids. The ends lost 1 base at V and 6 bases at J; junction bases unmatched: 3. Full variable domain (outside the CDR3, taken from reference TRBV5-4 and TRBJ2-2): ETGVTQSPTHLIKTRGQQVTLRCSSQSGHNTVSWYQQALGQGPQFIFQYYREEENGRGNFPPRFSGLQFPNYSSELNVNALELDDSALYLCASSLRGGAGELFFGEGSRLTVL.

The chain has TRBV7-9 and TRBJ1-1; TRBD1 is a possible D gene (5 bases). Germline CDR1 is SEHNR and CDR2 is FQNEAQ (reference sequence). The V gene lost 2 bases and the J gene lost 8 bases, with 9 bases spanning the gap. The CDR3 spans 12 residues. In DNA, the CDR3 is TGTGCCAGCAGCTTACAGGGTCGGGAAGCTTTCTTT. The encoded protein is CASSLQGREAFF.